The 32 T cell receptor beta chains below all came from one sample that was sequenced in a study of cytomegalovirus exposure and HLA in healthy donors. Assay used: immunoSEQ multiplex PCR; TCRdb lists only in-frame clones, some missing. The table has 100,000 to 150,000 clones, nearly 90% seen once; the top ten hold around 1.1%. What was sequenced was PBMCs. These receptors all come from a woman between 18 and 30 years old in good health and CMV-seronegative.

This clone was seen only a few times. This rearrangement joins TRBV30 to TRBJ2-2; a possible D gene is TRBD2 (5 bases). The CDR3 contains 13 residues. Germline CDR1 and CDR2: GTSNPN and SVGIG (reference sequence). Trimming stripped 4 bases from V and 4 bases from J, with 10 bases between. The CDR3 DNA reads as TGTGCCTGGACCACTAGGATCACCGGGGAGCTGTTTTTT. It is translated as CAWTTRITGELFF.

The chain carries TRBV18 and TRBJ2-5; perhaps TRBD2 as D (6 bases). The germline gives CDR1 KGHSH, CDR2 LQKENI. Trimming cost V 4 bases and J 4 bases, with 10 bases left between them. The CDR3 consists of 13 residues. The CDR3: CASSQGLGETQYF. The CDR3 bases are TGTGCCAGCTCACAGGGACTGGGAGAGACCCAGTACTTC.

The rearrangement uses TRBV4-1 and TRBJ2-7, with 11 bases identical to TRBD1. V shed 0 bases and J 10 bases; nucleotides not matched to a gene: 11. This CDR3 is 16 amino acids long. Germline CDR1 MGHRA, CDR2 YSYEKL. As DNA, the CDR3 is TGCGCCAGCAGCCAAGATGTAGTTGGACAGGGGGCGTCCCAGTACGTC. It specifies CASSQDVVGQGASQYV.

The gene calls are TRBV28 and TRBJ1-4; 7 bases align to TRBD1. The V gene's germline CDR1 is MDHEN and CDR2 SYDVKM. The V segment lost 4 bases and the J segment 7 bases; nucleotides outside the gene matches: 6. The length of the CDR3 is 14 residues. The CDR3 spells CASSSGQPPEKLFF. DNA of the CDR3: TGTGCCAGCAGTTCGGGACAGCCGCCTGAAAAACTGTTTTTT.

The CDR3 region has the DNA TGTGCCAGCAGCTTCGGGACTAGCGGAAACAATGAGCAGTTCTTC. Translation gives CASSFGTSGNNEQFF. This chain uses TRBV7-6 with TRBJ2-1; the match to TRBD2 covers 11 bases. The CDR3 has 15 residues. V was clipped by 3 bases and J by 5 bases; unmatched bases: 3. The germline V gene has CDR1 SGHVS and CDR2 FNYEAQ.

The gene calls are TRBV28 and TRBJ2-7; a possible D gene is TRBD1 (6 bases). The CDR3 extends over 15 amino acids. CDR1 is MDHEN and CDR2 is SYDVKM in the germline V gene. Trimming left V 4 bases short and J 3 bases short, with 16 bases between. CDR3: CASSSGSYRDYEQYV. The CDR3 region has the DNA TGTGCCAGCAGTTCGGGGTCTTACAGGGACTACGAGCAGTACGTC.

The chain has TRBV19 and TRBJ1-5; the D is unclear. From germline, CDR1 is LNHDA and CDR2 SQIVND (reference sequence). Trimming left V 5 bases short and J 0 bases short, with 8 bases between. The CDR3 runs 14 residues. In nucleotides, the CDR3 is TGTGCCAGTAGTGAACGCAGTAGCAATCAGCCCCAGCATTTT. Amino acid sequence: CASSERSSNQPQHF.

The chain carries TRBV6-4 and TRBJ2-5, with 10 bases identical to TRBD2. This CDR3 region has 14 residues. Germline V CDR1 and CDR2: MRHNA, SNTAGT. J lost 7 bases, V lost 9 bases, and 11 bases had no gene match. CDR3 sequence reads: CARGASGSPGTQYF. In DNA form, the CDR3 reads TGTGCCAGGGGGGCTAGCGGGAGTCCTGGGACCCAGTACTTC.

The gene calls are TRBV30 and TRBJ2-1; D perhaps matches TRBD1 (6 bases). Germline assignment: CDR1 GTSNPN and CDR2 SVGIG (reference sequence). Between the trimmed V and J ends, which lost 4 bases and 3 bases, there was a span of 13 bases. The CDR3 contains 14 residues. The CDR3: CAWIQGLGYNEQFF. The CDR3, as DNA: TGTGCCTGGATCCAGGGGCTCGGCTACAATGAGCAGTTCTTC.

The gene calls are TRBV6-1 and TRBJ2-7; 7 positions agree with TRBD1. The CDR3 contains 15 residues. From germline, CDR1 is MNHNS and CDR2 SASEGT. V shed 6 bases and J 2 bases; nucleotides not matched to a gene: 10. The chain's CDR3 is CASRLSTGAPYEQYV. DNA for the CDR3: TGTGCCAGCAGACTTTCCACAGGGGCTCCCTACGAGCAGTACGTC.

The V call is TRBV30, the J call TRBJ1-2, with 7 positions matching TRBD1. Germline CDR1 is GTSNPN and CDR2 is SVGIG (reference sequence). With 7 bases clipped from V and 6 bases from J, the junction kept 11 bases outside the gene matches. The CDR3 sequence is 13 residues long. The CDR3 sequence: CAYTGQSRDGYTF. CDR3 DNA sequence: TGTGCCTACACGGGACAGTCGCGAGATGGCTACACCTTC.

This clone has more than one count but fewer than ten. The chain recombines TRBV7-2 with TRBJ1-2; 8 bases are shared with TRBD1. The ends lost 1 base at V and 8 bases at J; junction bases unmatched: 9. Looked up from germline, CDR1 is SGHTA and CDR2 is FQGNSA. The length of the CDR3 is 15 residues. In DNA, the CDR3 is TGTGCCAGCAGCTTAGAGGGCGGCAGGGGGCAGGGCTACACCTTC. Translated, it gives CASSLEGGRGQGYTF.

The chain joins TRBV27 to TRBJ2-5; the match to TRBD1 covers 9 bases. Trimming took 5 bases from V and 5 from J; bases not matched to a gene: 3. The germline gives CDR1 MNHEY, CDR2 SMNVEV (reference sequence). CDR3 size: 13 residues. CDR3 loop: CASSLGQGETQYF. The CDR3 DNA reads TGTGCCAGCAGTCTCGGACAGGGGGAGACCCAGTACTTC.

V usage is TRBV28 and J usage is TRBJ1-2; unclear D gene. The CDR3 sequence is 13 residues long. V was cut by 6 bases and J by 2 bases, with 10 bases left in between. CDR1 is MDHEN, CDR2 SYDVKM, per germline. The CDR3 reads CASRININYGYTF. The DNA for the CDR3 is TGTGCCAGCAGAATTAATATCAACTATGGCTACACCTTC.

This clone was found a few times. The chain combines TRBV6-1 with TRBJ1-5; 7 bases align to TRBD1. The CDR3 contains 14 residues. V dropped 6 bases and J dropped 3; count of bases not matched to a gene: 5. The germline gives CDR1 MNHNS, CDR2 SASEGT. CDR3 sequence: CASRPGTANQPQHF. CDR3 nucleotide sequence: TGTGCCAGCAGGCCCGGGACAGCCAATCAGCCCCAGCATTTT.

The chain couples TRBV28 to TRBJ2-5, with a tentative D call TRBD1 (5 bases). The V gene lost 7 bases and the J gene lost 5 bases, with 5 bases spanning the gap. Germline assignment: CDR1 MDHEN and CDR2 SYDVKM. The CDR3 extends over 10 amino acids. The CDR3, as DNA: TGTGCCAGCAAGGGGGAGACCCAGTACTTC. Protein sequence: CASKGETQYF.

This clone occurred a few times. This rearrangement joins TRBV28 to TRBJ2-7; TRBD1 aligns across 9 bases. This CDR3 has 14 residues. The germline gives CDR1 MDHEN, CDR2 SYDVKM. Trimming cost V 3 bases and J 5 bases; bases outside gene matches: 5. The CDR3 bases are TGTGCCAGCAGTTTGGCACAGGGGGCCAACGAGCAGTACGTC. Its protein is CASSLAQGANEQYV.

In nucleotides, the CDR3 is TGTGCCAGCAGCCCACGGAGGGACAGAACTTATAATGAGCAGTTCTTC. Amino acids: CASSPRRDRTYNEQFF. The chain carries TRBV7-9 and TRBJ2-1; the D gene is possibly TRBD1 (7 bases). V shed 5 bases and J shed 7 bases, with 21 bases lying between them. The germline gives CDR1 SEHNR, CDR2 FQNEAQ (reference sequence). The CDR3 contains 16 residues.

This chain uses TRBV18 with TRBJ2-7; 7 bases are a match to TRBD2. Germline CDR1 and CDR2: KGHSH and LQKENI. The CDR3 length is 15 residues. V shed 4 bases and J 3 bases; nucleotides not matched to a gene: 9. This CDR3 reads CASSQTGTGGYEQYF. CDR3 nucleotides: TGTGCCAGCTCACAAACCGGGACGGGAGGCTACGAGCAGTACTTC. The full variable domain, its missing parts supplied by reference TRBV18 and TRBJ2-7, is NAGVMQNPRHLVRRRGQEARLRCSPMKGHSHVYWYRQLPEEGLKFMVYLQKENIIDESGMPKERFSAEFPKEGPSILRIQQVVRGDSAAYFCASSQTGTGGYEQYFGPGTRLTVT.

The V call is TRBV5-1, the J call TRBJ2-2; D unresolved. Germline V gives CDR1 SGHRS, CDR2 YFSETQ. V dropped 1 base and J dropped 7 bases, with 2 bases sitting between them. The CDR3 runs to 11 residues. The DNA of the CDR3 is TGCGCCAGCAGCTTGCTCGGGGAGCTGTTTTTT. Encoded protein: CASSLLGELFF.

The chain links TRBV5-1 to TRBJ2-1; D remains unclear. The CDR3 consists of 12 residues. The germline gives CDR1 SGHRS, CDR2 YFSETQ. V lost 5 bases, J lost 5 bases, and 8 bases lay in between. Written as DNA, the CDR3 is TGCGCCAGCAGTCACGGAGACAATGAGCAGTTCTTC. Amino acids: CASSHGDNEQFF.

This chain links TRBV4-3 with TRBJ2-6; a weak D match, TRBD1 (6 bases). Per germline, CDR1 LGHNA and CDR2 YSLEER. This CDR3 has 17 residues. Deletions cut 1 base from V and 0 bases from J, with 10 bases between. CDR3 in amino acids: CASSQGSGVSGANVLTF. CDR3 nucleotides: TGCGCCAGCAGCCAAGGCTCAGGGGTCTCTGGGGCCAACGTCCTGACTTTC.

J is TRBJ1-5 and V is TRBV5-5, with 8 bases lining up with TRBD1. Germline-derived CDR1 and CDR2 are SGHKS and YYEKEE (reference sequence). This CDR3 is built from 15 residues. Trimming took 1 base from V and 3 from J; bases not matched to a gene: 3. The CDR3 sequence: CASSLQGAPNQPQHF. The CDR3 nucleotides are TGTGCCAGCAGCTTGCAGGGGGCTCCCAATCAGCCCCAGCATTTT.

The chain joins TRBV11-2 to TRBJ1-1; D might be TRBD1 (5 bases). Germline lookup yields CDR1 SGHAT and CDR2 FQNNGV. The ends were cut back, 4 bases at V and 4 bases at J, with 10 bases in the middle. This CDR3 spans 13 amino acids. In nucleotides, the CDR3 is TGTGCCAGCAGCTCCAGGGTGGGCACTGAAGCTTTCTTT. It translates to CASSSRVGTEAFF.

A single count supports this clone. The chain has TRBV28 and TRBJ2-7; no reliable D call. Trimming removed 6 bases at V and 4 bases at J, with 13 bases between. The CDR3 is 13 amino acids. Per germline, CDR1 MDHEN and CDR2 SYDVKM. In DNA, the CDR3 is TGTGCCAGCAGAGCTCGACTGAGATACGAGCAGTACGTC. Translating it yields CASRARLRYEQYV.

The rearrangement links TRBV5-1 to TRBJ1-1; 7 positions match TRBD1. CDR3 length: 16 amino acids. Per germline, CDR1 SGHRS and CDR2 YFSETQ. The V and J ends lost 4 bases and 4 bases, in that order; junction bases with no gene match: 13. In nucleotides, the CDR3 is TGCGCCAGCAGCGCCGGACCAATACAGGGGTCCACTGAAGCTTTCTTT. Amino acid sequence: CASSAGPIQGSTEAFF.

The chain links TRBV7-2 to TRBJ2-1; D is perhaps TRBD2 (6 bases). The CDR3 has 16 residues. Germline-derived CDR1 and CDR2 are SGHTA and FQGNSA. Trimming took off 5 bases at V and 2 bases at J, with 16 bases between the two ends. The CDR3 bases are TGTGCCAGCAGCGCCCGATTAGCGGAACCCTACAATGAGCAGTTCTTC. Translated: CASSARLAEPYNEQFF.

The chain uses TRBV4-3 and TRBJ2-3; the match to TRBD2 covers 11 bases. The germline CDR1 and CDR2 sequences are LGHNA and YSLEER. This CDR3 has 14 residues. The V and J ends lost 6 bases and 4 bases, in that order; junction bases with no gene match: 3. In DNA, the CDR3 is TGCGCCAGCAGTTTAGCGGGAGGGCCAGATACGCAGTATTTT. Amino acid sequence: CASSLAGGPDTQYF.

V usage is TRBV28 and J usage is TRBJ2-6, with D unresolved. The CDR3 is made up of 12 amino acids. CDR1 is MDHEN and CDR2 is SYDVKM in the germline V gene. Trimming removed 9 bases from V and 0 bases from J, with 3 bases in between. This chain's CDR3 is CASHSGANVLTF. CDR3 coding DNA: TGTGCCAGTCACTCTGGGGCCAACGTCCTGACTTTC.

V and J are TRBV18 and TRBJ1-5, with no clear D. Trimming removed 3 bases at V and 1 base at J, with 10 bases between. The CDR3 has 15 residues. CDR1 and CDR2 from the germline V gene are KGHSH and LQKENI. The CDR3 coding sequence is TGTGCCAGCTCACCGCGAGCGGGAAGCAATCAGCCCCAGCATTTT. Its translation is CASSPRAGSNQPQHF.

The chain is built from TRBV18 and TRBJ2-5, with 10 bases identical to TRBD2. This CDR3 comprises 15 residues. Germline V CDR1 and CDR2: KGHSH, LQKENI. With V trimmed by 3 bases and J by 3 bases, 4 bases remained unmatched. Here the CDR3 reads CASSPTSGSKETQYF. The CDR3, as DNA: TGTGCCAGCTCACCGACTAGCGGGTCTAAAGAGACCCAGTACTTC.

The chain employs TRBV19 and TRBJ1-2; 9 bases match TRBD1. Germline V gives CDR1 LNHDA, CDR2 SQIVND (reference sequence). V shed 3 bases, J shed 2 bases, and the junction held 1 base outside the gene matches. CDR3 length: 14 amino acids. The CDR3 bases are TGTGCCAGTAGTATCGGGACAGGGAACTATGGCTACACCTTC. This gives the protein CASSIGTGNYGYTF.